This TCR beta chain appears in the sequencing data of a study of blood T cell repertoires in COVID-19. CDR3 length equals 16 residues. The J segment lost 0 bases and the V segment lost 3 bases, leaving 3 bases of the junction unmatched. Germline values: CDR1 MNHNS, CDR2 SASEGT. Clones were read by immunoSEQ multiplex PCR, and TCRdb kept only the in-frame ones, dropping some. The table shows about 70,000 clones, with around 75% occurring only once. V and J are TRBV6-1 and TRBJ2-7; 12 positions agree with TRBD1. This clonotype was sampled from a man between 65 and 80 years old with acute or convalescent COVID-19. The sample comprised peripheral blood. The CDR3 DNA reads TGTGCCAGCAGTGACCCGGGACAGGGGGCCTCCTACGAGCAGTACTTC. It translates to CASSDPGQGASYEQYF.